A single sample gave rise to the 19 T cell receptor beta chains below, sequenced in a study of PD-1 blockade in mismatch repair-deficient tumors. Here immunoSEQ multiplex PCR was the method, and the copy in TCRdb shows in-frame clones only, minus some. The sample carries about 130,000 clones, about 90% recorded once. Source: peripheral blood, taken about 17 months after starting pembrolizumab. These TCRs come from an adult with mismatch repair-deficient cancer.

The chain combines TRBV28 with TRBJ1-4; possible D gene TRBD1, 6 bases. In germline, CDR1 is MDHEN, CDR2 SYDVKM. The CDR3 is 15 residues long. Trimming shortened V by 2 bases and J by 5 bases, and 12 bases separated the two germline ends. Here the CDR3 DNA reads TGTGCCAGCAGTTTAGGGCAGGGGTTGAATGAAAAACTGTTTTTT. Translating gives CASSLGQGLNEKLFF.

The V and J genes are TRBV5-1 and TRBJ2-1; D perhaps matches TRBD2 (5 bases). Trimming cost V 3 bases and J 10 bases, with 8 bases left between them. This CDR3 region has 11 residues. CDR1 and CDR2 from the germline V gene are SGHRS and YFSETQ. The CDR3 coding sequence is TGCGCCAGCAGCTCCCGAGGGGAGCAGTTCTTC. Its protein is CASSSRGEQFF. Based on the CDR3 plus reference TRBV5-1 and TRBJ2-1, the full variable domain is KAGVTQTPRYLIKTRGQQVTLSCSPISGHRSVSWYQQTPGQGLQFLFEYFSETQRNKGNFPGRFSGRQFSNSRSEMNVSTLELGDSALYLCASSSRGEQFFGPGTRLTVL.

V gene TRBV9 combines with J gene TRBJ1-1; possibly TRBD1 for D (5 bases). The CDR3 contains 15 residues. The germline V and J ends were trimmed by 2 bases and 5 bases, with 16 bases remaining between them. Germline loops: CDR1 SGDLS, CDR2 YYNGEE. CDR3 sequence reads: CASSVSGASGTEAFF. The CDR3 nucleotides are TGTGCCAGCAGCGTCTCCGGGGCCAGCGGGACTGAAGCTTTCTTT.

The chain carries TRBV4-2 and TRBJ2-2, with a tentative D call TRBD1 (6 bases). Germline V gene lookup returns CDR1 LGHNA and CDR2 YNFKEQ. Trimming removed 1 base from V and 5 bases from J, with 11 bases in between. The CDR3 is 15 amino acids. CDR3 in amino acids: CASSQALQGTGELFF. CDR3 in DNA: TGTGCCAGCAGCCAAGCATTACAGGGAACCGGGGAGCTGTTTTTT.

This clone was picked up one time. The V call is TRBV5-6, the J call TRBJ2-3, with TRBD1 matching over 11 bases. Germline-derived CDR1 and CDR2 are SGHDT and YYEEEE. With V trimmed by 0 bases and J by 4 bases, 13 bases remained unmatched. The CDR3 has 19 residues. Here the CDR3 reads CASSLDGLWTGGASDTQYF. The CDR3 DNA reads TGTGCCAGCAGCTTGGACGGCCTTTGGACAGGGGGCGCTTCAGATACGCAGTATTTT.

The chain employs TRBV6-4 and TRBJ2-1; 10 positions match TRBD2. The V and J ends lost 3 bases and 6 bases, in that order; junction bases with no gene match: 5. Germline-derived CDR1 and CDR2 are MRHNA and SNTAGT. CDR3 size: 15 residues. DNA for the CDR3: TGTGCCAGCAGTGAAAGGCTAGCGGGAGCCAATGAGCAGTTCTTC. Amino acids: CASSERLAGANEQFF.

This clone was counted once. The chain uses TRBV30 and TRBJ2-1; 10 bases are a match to TRBD1. Germline-derived CDR1 and CDR2 are GTSNPN and SVGIG (reference sequence). CDR3 length: 13 residues. V was clipped by 5 bases and J by 4 bases; unmatched bases: 2. In nucleotides, the CDR3 is TGTGCCTGGGGGGACAGGGGATACAATGAGCAGTTCTTC. It is translated as CAWGDRGYNEQFF.

This clone was counted a single time. The chain employs TRBV18 and TRBJ2-3; 7 bases fit TRBD2. Germline-derived CDR1 and CDR2 are KGHSH and LQKENI. The CDR3 covers 16 residues. The V gene end was trimmed by 2 bases and the J gene end by 2 bases; junction bases not matched to a gene: 7. CDR3 bases: TGTGCCAGCTCACCAAGTGCTAGCGGTTACACAGATACGCAGTATTTT. It codes for CASSPSASGYTDTQYF.

The chain carries TRBV30 and TRBJ1-5; possible D gene TRBD1, 6 bases. The V gene lost 2 bases and the J gene lost 0 bases, with 11 bases spanning the gap. The CDR3 length is 15 residues. Germline V lookup: CDR1 GTSNPN, CDR2 SVGIG (reference sequence). The DNA of the CDR3 is TGTGCCTGGAGTAGGGGGGCAGATAGCAATCAGCCCCAGCATTTT. This sequence encodes CAWSRGADSNQPQHF.

The CDR3 here is CASSFRITGIGTGELFF. The CDR3 bases are TGTGCCAGCAGCTTCAGAATCACAGGGATTGGCACCGGGGAGCTGTTTTTT. The chain recombines TRBV5-4 with TRBJ2-2; possible D gene TRBD1, 6 bases. The CDR3 loop spans 17 amino acids. Germline loops: CDR1 SGHNT, CDR2 YYREEE (reference sequence). V was cut by 2 bases and J by 4 bases, with 18 bases left in between.

This chain connects TRBV30 to TRBJ2-7, with 7 bases identical to TRBD2. Germline assignment: CDR1 GTSNPN and CDR2 SVGIG (reference sequence). Trimming took 4 bases from V and 3 from J; bases not matched to a gene: 6. This CDR3 spans 13 amino acids. DNA of the CDR3: TGTGCCTGGAATCGGGCGGGAGACTACGAGCAGTACTTC. Translation gives CAWNRAGDYEQYF.

This chain connects TRBV5-1 to TRBJ2-5; TRBD1 is a possible D gene (5 bases). Per the germline V gene, CDR1 is SGHRS and CDR2 is YFSETQ. V lost 9 bases and J lost 5, with 11 bases in between. This CDR3 contains 11 residues. The CDR3 nucleotides are TGCGCCACCAGGGCAGGGGAGACCCAGTACTTC. Its protein is CATRAGETQYF. Using reference TRBV5-1 and TRBJ2-5 for the parts outside the CDR3, the full variable domain is KAGVTQTPRYLIKTRGQQVTLSCSPISGHRSVSWYQQTPGQGLQFLFEYFSETQRNKGNFPGRFSGRQFSNSRSEMNVSTLELGDSALYLCATRAGETQYFGPGTRLLVL.

The rearrangement uses TRBV5-5 and TRBJ1-3; possibly TRBD1 for D (5 bases). Germline assignment: CDR1 SGHKS and CDR2 YYEKEE (reference sequence). The CDR3 length is 14 residues. The V gene lost 3 bases and the J gene lost 0 bases, with 7 bases spanning the gap. The CDR3 loop is CASSWDGSGNTIYF. CDR3 bases: TGTGCCAGCAGCTGGGACGGCTCTGGAAACACCATATATTTT.

The V and J genes are TRBV12-2 and TRBJ2-3; no DNA check was done on the table's D call, TRBD1. TRBV12-2 constitutes a pseudogene. This CDR3 is 17 amino acids long. The CDR3 loop is CASRLADRLPYTDTQYF. In DNA form, the CDR3 reads TGTGCAAGTCGCTTAGCTGACAGGCTGCCCTACACAGATACGCAGTATTTT.

This chain joins TRBV28 and TRBJ1-5, with a tentative D call TRBD1 (5 bases). Trimming shortened V by 4 bases and J by 7 bases, and 14 bases separated the two germline ends. The CDR3 totals 14 residues. Germline-derived CDR1 and CDR2 are MDHEN and SYDVKM. The CDR3 DNA follows: TGTGCCAGCAGTTATCAGGGTCTAGGACAGCCCCAGCATTTT. Translation: CASSYQGLGQPQHF.

This clone was observed once. V gene TRBV11-3 combines with J gene TRBJ2-1; no clear D gene. V gave up 5 bases and J gave up 0 bases, with 11 bases separating them. The CDR3 contains 15 residues. The V gene's germline CDR1 is SGHNT and CDR2 YENEEA. In nucleotides, the CDR3 is TGTGCCAGCAGCGGTAATAGTGACTCCTACAATGAGCAGTTCTTC. Amino acids: CASSGNSDSYNEQFF.

The CDR3 sequence: CASSLPQSSGNTIYF. CDR3 bases: TGCGCCAGCAGCCTGCCCCAGAGCTCTGGAAACACCATATATTTT. The chain combines TRBV5-1 with TRBJ1-3; D gene unclear. Germline V CDR1 and CDR2: SGHRS, YFSETQ. There are 15 residues in the CDR3. The V end lost 4 bases, the J end lost 0 bases, and 11 bases lay between the germline ends.

This clone was observed a handful of times. The chain combines TRBV4-1 with TRBJ2-7; D is uncertain. Germline CDR1 and CDR2: MGHRA and YSYEKL. This CDR3 comprises 15 residues. V was cut by 4 bases and J by 6 bases, with 19 bases left in between. The CDR3 loop is CASSPTTRTLSEQYF. CDR3 bases: TGCGCCAGCAGCCCCACGACGAGAACGCTGTCCGAGCAGTACTTC.

The V and J genes are TRBV30 and TRBJ2-1, with TRBD2 identical over 15 bases. With 8 bases clipped from V and 4 bases from J, the junction kept 15 bases outside the gene matches. Germline V gene data show CDR1 as GTSNPN and CDR2 as SVGIG (reference sequence). The CDR3 covers 18 residues. The CDR3 here is CARLGTSGRFLAYNEQFF. CDR3 nucleotides: TGTGCCCGTCTTGGGACTAGCGGGAGGTTCTTGGCTTACAATGAGCAGTTCTTC.